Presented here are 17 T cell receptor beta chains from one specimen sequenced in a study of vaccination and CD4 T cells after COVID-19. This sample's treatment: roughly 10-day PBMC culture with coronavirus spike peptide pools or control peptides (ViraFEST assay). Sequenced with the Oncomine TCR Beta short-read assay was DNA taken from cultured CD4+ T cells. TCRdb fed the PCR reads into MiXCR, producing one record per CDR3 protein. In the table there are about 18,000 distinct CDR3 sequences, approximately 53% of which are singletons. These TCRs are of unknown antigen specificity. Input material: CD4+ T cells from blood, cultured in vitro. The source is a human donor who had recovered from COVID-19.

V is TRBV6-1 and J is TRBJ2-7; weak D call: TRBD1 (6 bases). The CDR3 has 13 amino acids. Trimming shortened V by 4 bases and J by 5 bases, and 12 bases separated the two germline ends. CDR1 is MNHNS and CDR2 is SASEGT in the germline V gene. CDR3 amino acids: CASSARQGHEQYF. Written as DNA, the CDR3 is TGTGCCAGCAGTGCGCGCCAGGGGCACGAGCAGTACTTC.

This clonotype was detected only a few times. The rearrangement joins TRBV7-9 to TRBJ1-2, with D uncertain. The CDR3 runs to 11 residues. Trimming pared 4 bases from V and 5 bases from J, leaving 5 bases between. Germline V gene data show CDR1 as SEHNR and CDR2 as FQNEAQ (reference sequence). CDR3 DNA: TGTGCCAGCAGCTCTCCGTATGGCTACACCTTC. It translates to CASSSPYGYTF.

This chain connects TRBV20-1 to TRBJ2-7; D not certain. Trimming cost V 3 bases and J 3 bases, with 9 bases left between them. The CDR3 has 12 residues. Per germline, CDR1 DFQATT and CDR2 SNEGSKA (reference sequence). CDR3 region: CSARQRRYEQYF. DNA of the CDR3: TGCAGTGCTAGGCAACGTCGCTACGAGCAGTACTTC.

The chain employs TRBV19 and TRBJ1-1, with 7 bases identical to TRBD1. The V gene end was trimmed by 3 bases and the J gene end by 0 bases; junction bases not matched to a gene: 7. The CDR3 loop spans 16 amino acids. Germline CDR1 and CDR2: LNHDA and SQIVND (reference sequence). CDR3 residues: CASSIYPTGMNTEAFF. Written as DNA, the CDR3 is TGTGCCAGTAGTATCTACCCGACAGGGATGAACACTGAAGCTTTCTTT.

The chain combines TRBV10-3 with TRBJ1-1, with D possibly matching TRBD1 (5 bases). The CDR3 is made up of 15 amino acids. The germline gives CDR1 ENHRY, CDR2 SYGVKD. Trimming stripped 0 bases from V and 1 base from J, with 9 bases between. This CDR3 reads CAISESSGTNTEAFF. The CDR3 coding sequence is TGTGCCATCAGTGAGTCTTCAGGGACGAACACTGAAGCTTTCTTT.

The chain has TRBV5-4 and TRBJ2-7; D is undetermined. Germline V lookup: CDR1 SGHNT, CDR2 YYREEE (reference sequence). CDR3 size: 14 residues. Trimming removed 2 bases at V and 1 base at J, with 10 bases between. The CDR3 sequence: CASSLKDGSYEQYF. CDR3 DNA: TGTGCCAGCAGCTTAAAGGACGGGTCCTACGAGCAGTACTTC.

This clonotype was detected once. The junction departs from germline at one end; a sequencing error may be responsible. This CDR3 is CVSSLEGQGGETQYF. CDR3 sequence (DNA): TGTGTCAGCAGCTTAGAGGGACAGGGCGGGGAGACCCAGTACTTC. V is TRBV7-6 and J is TRBJ2-5, with 9 bases matching TRBD1. Germline V gene sequence: CDR1 SGHVS, CDR2 FNYEAQ. The CDR3 spans 15 residues.

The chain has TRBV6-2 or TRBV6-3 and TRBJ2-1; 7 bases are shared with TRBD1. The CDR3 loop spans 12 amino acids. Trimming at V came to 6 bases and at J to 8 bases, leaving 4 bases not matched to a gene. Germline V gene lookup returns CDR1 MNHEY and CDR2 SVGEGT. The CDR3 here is CASSDRVDEQFF. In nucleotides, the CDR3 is TGTGCCAGCAGCGACAGGGTTGATGAGCAGTTCTTC.

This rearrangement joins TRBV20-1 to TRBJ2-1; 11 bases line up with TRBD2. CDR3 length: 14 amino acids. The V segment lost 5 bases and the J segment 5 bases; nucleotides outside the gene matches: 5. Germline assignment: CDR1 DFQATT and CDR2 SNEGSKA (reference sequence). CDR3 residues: CSAHSGGGDNEQFF. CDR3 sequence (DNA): TGCAGTGCTCATAGCGGGGGGGGGGACAATGAGCAGTTCTTC.

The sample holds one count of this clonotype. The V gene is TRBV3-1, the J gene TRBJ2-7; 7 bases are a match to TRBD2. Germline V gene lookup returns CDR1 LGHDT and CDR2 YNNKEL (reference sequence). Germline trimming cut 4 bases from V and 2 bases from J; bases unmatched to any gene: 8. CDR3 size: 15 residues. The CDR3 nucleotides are TGTGCCAGCAGCCCGACCGGGGGGTTAGCCTACGAGCAGTACTTC. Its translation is CASSPTGGLAYEQYF.

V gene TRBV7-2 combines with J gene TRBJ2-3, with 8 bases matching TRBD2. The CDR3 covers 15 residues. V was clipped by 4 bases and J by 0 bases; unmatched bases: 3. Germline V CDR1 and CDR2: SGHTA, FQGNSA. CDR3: CASSSPSGSTDTQYF. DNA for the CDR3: TGTGCCAGCAGCTCCCCTAGCGGGAGCACAGATACGCAGTATTTT.

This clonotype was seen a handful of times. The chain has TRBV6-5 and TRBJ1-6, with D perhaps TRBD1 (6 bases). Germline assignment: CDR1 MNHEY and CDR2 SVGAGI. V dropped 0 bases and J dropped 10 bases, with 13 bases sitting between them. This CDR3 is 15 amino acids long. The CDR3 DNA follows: TGTGCCAGCAGTTACTCTGGGGGGGCTGAGTCACCCCTCCACTTT. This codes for CASSYSGGAESPLHF.

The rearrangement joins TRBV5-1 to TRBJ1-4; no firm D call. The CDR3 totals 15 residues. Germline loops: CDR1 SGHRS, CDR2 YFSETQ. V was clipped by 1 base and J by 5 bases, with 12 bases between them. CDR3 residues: CASSLNPLQNEKLFF. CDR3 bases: TGCGCCAGCAGCTTGAACCCCCTCCAGAATGAAAAACTGTTTTTT.

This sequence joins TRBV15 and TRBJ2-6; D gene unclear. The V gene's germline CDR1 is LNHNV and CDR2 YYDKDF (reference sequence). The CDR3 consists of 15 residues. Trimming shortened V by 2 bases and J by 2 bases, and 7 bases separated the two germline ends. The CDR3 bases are TGTGCCACCAGCAGAAGGGCGGCTGGGGCCAACGTCCTGACTTTC. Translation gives CATSRRAAGANVLTF. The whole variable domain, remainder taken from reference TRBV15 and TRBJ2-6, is DAMVIQNPRYQVTQFGKPVTLSCSQTLNHNVMYWYQQKSSQAPKLLFHYYDKDFNNEADTPDNFQSRRPNTSFCFLDIRSPGLGDTAMYLCATSRRAAGANVLTFGAGSRLTVL.

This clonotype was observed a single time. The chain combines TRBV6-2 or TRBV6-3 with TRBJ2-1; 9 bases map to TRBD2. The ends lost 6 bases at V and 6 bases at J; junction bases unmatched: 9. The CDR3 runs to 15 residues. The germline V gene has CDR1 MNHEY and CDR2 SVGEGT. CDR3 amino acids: CASSNRRTSVNEQFF. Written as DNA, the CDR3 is TGTGCCAGCAGCAACCGTAGGACTAGCGTCAATGAGCAGTTCTTC.

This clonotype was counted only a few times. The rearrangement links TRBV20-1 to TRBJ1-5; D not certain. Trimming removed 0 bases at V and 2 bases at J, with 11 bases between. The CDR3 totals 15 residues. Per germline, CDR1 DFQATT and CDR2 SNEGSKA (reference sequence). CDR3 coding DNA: TGCAGTGCTAGAGATCCGGGGATTGGCAATCAGCCCCAGCATTTT. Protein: CSARDPGIGNQPQHF.

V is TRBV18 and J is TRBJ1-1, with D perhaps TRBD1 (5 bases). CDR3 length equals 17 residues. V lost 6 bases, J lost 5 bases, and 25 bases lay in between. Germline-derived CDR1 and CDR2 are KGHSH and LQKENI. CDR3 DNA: TGTGCCAGCTCGACGCCAAACCCAACAGGTGGGGGTACTGAAGCTTTCTTT. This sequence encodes CASSTPNPTGGGTEAFF.